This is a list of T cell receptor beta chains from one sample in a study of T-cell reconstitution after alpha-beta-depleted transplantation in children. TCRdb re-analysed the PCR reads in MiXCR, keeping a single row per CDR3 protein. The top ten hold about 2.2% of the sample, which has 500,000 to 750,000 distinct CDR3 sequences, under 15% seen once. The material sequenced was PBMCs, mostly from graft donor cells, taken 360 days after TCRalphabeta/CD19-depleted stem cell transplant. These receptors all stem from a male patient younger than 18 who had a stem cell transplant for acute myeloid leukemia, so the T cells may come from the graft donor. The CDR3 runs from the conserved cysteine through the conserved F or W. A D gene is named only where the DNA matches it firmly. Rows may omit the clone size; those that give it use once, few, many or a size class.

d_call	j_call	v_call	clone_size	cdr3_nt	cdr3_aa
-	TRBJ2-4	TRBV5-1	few	TGCGCCAGCAGCTTGTCAGCCGTAGCAGCCAAAAACATTCAGTACTTC	CASSLSAVAAKNIQYF
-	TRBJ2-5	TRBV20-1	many	TGCAGTGCTAGCGCCCACCAAGAGACCCAGTACTTC	CSASAHQETQYF
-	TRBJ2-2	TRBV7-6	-	TGTGCCAGCCGCTTCGCCGGGGAGCTGTTTTTT	CASRFAGELFF
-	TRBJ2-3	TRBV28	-	TGTGCCAGCAGTTTAGAAGGTCCCTTCACAGATACGCAGTATTTT	CASSLEGPFTDTQYF
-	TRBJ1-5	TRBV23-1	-	TGCGCCAGCAGTCAATCGACCAGGGCGGAGGGACCTAGCAATCAGCCCCAGCATTTT	CASSQSTRAEGPSNQPQHF
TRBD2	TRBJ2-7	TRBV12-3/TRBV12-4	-	TGTGCCAGCAGTTCGACTAGCGGGGCCTATTGGTACTTC	CASSSTSGAYWYF
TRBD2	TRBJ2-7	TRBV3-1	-	TGTGCCAGCAGCCAAGCAAGCGGGAGTCGGGGAGAGCAGTACTTC	CASSQASGSRGEQYF
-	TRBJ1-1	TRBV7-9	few	TGTGCCAGCAGCCTCACACAGGGCTCGCGCACTGAAGCTTTCTTT	CASSLTQGSRTEAFF
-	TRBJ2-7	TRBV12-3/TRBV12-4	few	TGTGCCAGCAGGGACACCGGGACACCCCGCGACGAGCAGTACTTC	CASRDTGTPRDEQYF
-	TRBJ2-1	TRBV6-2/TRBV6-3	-	TGTGCCAGCAGCGACTCACACCCCTACAATGAGCAGTTCTTC	CASSDSHPYNEQFF
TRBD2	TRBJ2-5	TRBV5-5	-	TGTGCCAGCAGCTCGGGGAGACTAGCGGGAAGGGAGACCCAGTACTTC	CASSSGRLAGRETQYF
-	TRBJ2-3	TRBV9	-	TGTGCCAGCAGCTTAGGACGGGCCGCCAGGGCAGATACGCAGTATTTT	CASSLGRAARADTQYF
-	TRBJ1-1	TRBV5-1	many	TGCGCCAGCAGCTTGGAGGGCCAGTACACTGAAGCTTTCTTT	CASSLEGQYTEAFF
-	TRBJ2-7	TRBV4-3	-	TGCGCCAGCAGCCAAGGACGGTACTACGAGCAGTACTTC	CASSQGRYYEQYF
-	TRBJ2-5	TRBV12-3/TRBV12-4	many	TGTGCCAGCAGTTTTAAAGGTTTCCAAGAGACCCAGTACTTC	CASSFKGFQETQYF
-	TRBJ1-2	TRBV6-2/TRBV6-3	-	TGTGCCAGCAGTCAAACAGATCGGGGCTACACCTTC	CASSQTDRGYTF
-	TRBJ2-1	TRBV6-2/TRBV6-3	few	TGTGCCAGCAGTCCCGCTCCGGGTGGGAGAGTAGCCTACAATGAGCAGTTCTTC	CASSPAPGGRVAYNEQFF
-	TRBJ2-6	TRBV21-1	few	TGTGCCAGCAGCAAGGGGGCTGGGGCCAACGTCCTGACTTTC	CASSKGAGANVLTF
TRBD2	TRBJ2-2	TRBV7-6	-	TGTGCCAGCAGCCCGCTAGCGGGCCTAAGTCCGAACACCGGGGAGCTGTTTTTT	CASSPLAGLSPNTGELFF
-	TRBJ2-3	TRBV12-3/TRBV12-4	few	TGTGCCAGCACTCCCATCGGGACCGCCACAGACACGCAGTATTTT	CASTPIGTATDTQYF
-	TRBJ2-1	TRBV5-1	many	TGCGCCAGCAGCTTGGGAGCGGCGGGGGAGCAGTTCTTC	CASSLGAAGEQFF
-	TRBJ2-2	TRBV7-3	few	TGTGCCAGCAGCTTCGGCTATCCCGGGGAGCTGTTTTTT	CASSFGYPGELFF
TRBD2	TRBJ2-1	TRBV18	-	TGTGCCAGCTCACCAACCTTAGCGGGACTTTCCTACAATGAGCAGTTCTTC	CASSPTLAGLSYNEQFF
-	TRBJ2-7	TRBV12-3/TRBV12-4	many	TGTGCCAGCGCCGACAGGACGGCTTACGAGCAGTACTTC	CASADRTAYEQYF
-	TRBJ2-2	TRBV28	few	TGTGCCAGCAGTTTCATCAGGGGGACTCCGAACACCGGGGAGCTGTTTTTT	CASSFIRGTPNTGELFF
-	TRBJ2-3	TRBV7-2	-	TGTGCCAGCAGCGCCCGGGCCCTAAGAAATACGCAGTATTTT	CASSARALRNTQYF
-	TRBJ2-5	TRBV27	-	TGTGCCAGCAGTCCAGGGGTTACGGAGACCCAGTACTTC	CASSPGVTETQYF